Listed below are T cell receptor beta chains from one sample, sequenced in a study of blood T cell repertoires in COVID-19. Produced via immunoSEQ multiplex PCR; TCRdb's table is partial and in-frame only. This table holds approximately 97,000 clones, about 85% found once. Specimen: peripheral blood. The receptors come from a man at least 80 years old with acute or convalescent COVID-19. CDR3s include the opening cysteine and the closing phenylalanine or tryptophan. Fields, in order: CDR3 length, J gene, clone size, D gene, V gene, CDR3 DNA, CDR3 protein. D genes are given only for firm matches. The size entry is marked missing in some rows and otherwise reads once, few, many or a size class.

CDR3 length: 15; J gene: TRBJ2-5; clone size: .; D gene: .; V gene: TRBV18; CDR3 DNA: TGTGCCAGCTCAATGAGAGAGGTCAGGGCGGAGACCCAGTACTTC; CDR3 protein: CASSMREVRAETQYF
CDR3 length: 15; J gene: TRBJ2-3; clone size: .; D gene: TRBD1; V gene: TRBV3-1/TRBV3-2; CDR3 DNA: TGTGCCAGCAGCCAACAGGGGGCTAGCACAGATACGCAGTATTTT; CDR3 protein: CASSQQGASTDTQYF
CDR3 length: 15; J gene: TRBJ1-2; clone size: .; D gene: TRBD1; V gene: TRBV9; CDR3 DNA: TGTGCCAGCAGCTTAGGACAGGGGGCAAACTATGGCTACACCTTC; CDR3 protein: CASSLGQGANYGYTF
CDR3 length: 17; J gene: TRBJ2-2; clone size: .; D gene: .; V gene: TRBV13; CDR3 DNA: TGTGCCAGCAGCCCCTCGGGCAGGGTGATATACACCGGGGAGCTGTTTTTT; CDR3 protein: CASSPSGRVIYTGELFF
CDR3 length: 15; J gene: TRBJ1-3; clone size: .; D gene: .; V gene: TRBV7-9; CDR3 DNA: TGTGCCAGCAGCCCTCGGGGAGTCCCTGGAAACACCATATATTTT; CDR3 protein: CASSPRGVPGNTIYF
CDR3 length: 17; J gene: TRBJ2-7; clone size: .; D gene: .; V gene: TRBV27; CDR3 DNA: TGTGCCAGCAGTTTACCCCTCAGGGCGGGAAAAAGCTACGAGCAGTACTTC; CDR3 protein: CASSLPLRAGKSYEQYF
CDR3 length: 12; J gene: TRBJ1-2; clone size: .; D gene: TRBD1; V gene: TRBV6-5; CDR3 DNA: TGTGCCAGCAGTCCCAACAGGGGAGGCTACACCTTC; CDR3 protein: CASSPNRGGYTF
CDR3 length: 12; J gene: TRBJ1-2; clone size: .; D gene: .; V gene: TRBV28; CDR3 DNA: TGTGCCAGCAGTTTAGAGGGCTATGGCTACACCTTC; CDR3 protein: CASSLEGYGYTF
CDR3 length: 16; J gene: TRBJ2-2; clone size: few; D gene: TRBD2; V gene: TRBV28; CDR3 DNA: TGTGCCAGCACCCTACTGGGACTACCAAACACCGGGGAGCTGTTTTTT; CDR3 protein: CASTLLGLPNTGELFF
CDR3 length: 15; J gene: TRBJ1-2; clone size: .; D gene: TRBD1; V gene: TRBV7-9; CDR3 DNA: TGTGCCAGCAGCCTCCCCTGGACAGGGACTTATGGCTACACCTTC; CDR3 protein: CASSLPWTGTYGYTF
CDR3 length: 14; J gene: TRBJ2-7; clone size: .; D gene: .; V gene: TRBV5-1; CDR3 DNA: TGCGCCAGCAGCTTGGATACCAGGGAAAGCGAGCAGTACTTC; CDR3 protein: CASSLDTRESEQYF
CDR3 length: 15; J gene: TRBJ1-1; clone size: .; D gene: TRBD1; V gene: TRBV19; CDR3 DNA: TGTGCCAGTATACTCGAGACAGGGCTGAACACTGAAGCTTTCTTT; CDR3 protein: CASILETGLNTEAFF
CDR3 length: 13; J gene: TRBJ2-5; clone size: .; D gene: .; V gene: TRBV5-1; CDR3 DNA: TGCGCCAGCAGCCGGGGTGAAAAAGAGACCCAGTACTTC; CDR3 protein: CASSRGEKETQYF
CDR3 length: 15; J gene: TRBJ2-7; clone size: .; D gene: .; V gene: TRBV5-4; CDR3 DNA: TGTGCCAGCAGCTTTGGCGGAACAAGCTCCTACGAGCAGTACTTC; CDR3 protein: CASSFGGTSSYEQYF
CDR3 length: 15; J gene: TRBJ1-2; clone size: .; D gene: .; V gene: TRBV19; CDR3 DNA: TGTGCCAGTAGTATACCGGGGGGTTCTGACTATGGCTACACCTTC; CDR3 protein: CASSIPGGSDYGYTF
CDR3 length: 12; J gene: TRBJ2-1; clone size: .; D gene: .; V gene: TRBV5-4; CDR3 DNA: TGTGCCAGCAGCTCTCGACAGCTCCGGGAGTTCTTC; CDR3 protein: CASSSRQLREFF
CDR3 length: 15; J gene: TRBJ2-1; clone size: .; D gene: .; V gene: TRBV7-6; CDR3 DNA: TGTGCCAGCAGCCCAGCTAGCGACCATGGGTATGAGCAGTTCTTC; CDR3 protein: CASSPASDHGYEQFF
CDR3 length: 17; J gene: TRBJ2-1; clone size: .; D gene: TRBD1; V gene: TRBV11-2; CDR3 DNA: TGTGCCAGCAGCTACCCGACCTGGGACAGGGGGTTCAATGAGCAGTTCTTC; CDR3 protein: CASSYPTWDRGFNEQFF
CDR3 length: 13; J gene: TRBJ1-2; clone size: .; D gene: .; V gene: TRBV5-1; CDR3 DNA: TGCGCCAGCAGGAGGGACAACGACTATGGCTACACCTTC; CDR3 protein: CASRRDNDYGYTF
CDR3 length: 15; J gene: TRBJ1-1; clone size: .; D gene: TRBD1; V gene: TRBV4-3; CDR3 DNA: TGCGCCAGCAGCCAGGATGCACAGGGGGCCTCTGAAGCTTTCTTT; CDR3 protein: CASSQDAQGASEAFF
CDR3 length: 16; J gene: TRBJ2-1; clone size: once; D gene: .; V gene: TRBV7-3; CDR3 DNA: TGTGCCAGCAGCTTAAATTTGGGCCAGGGGTTGGAAGAGCAGTTCTTC; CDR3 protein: CASSLNLGQGLEEQFF
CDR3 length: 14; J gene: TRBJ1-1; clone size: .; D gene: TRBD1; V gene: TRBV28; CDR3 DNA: TGTGCCAGCAGTTTGGGCAGGGGGCGGACTGAAGCTTTCTTT; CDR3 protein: CASSLGRGRTEAFF
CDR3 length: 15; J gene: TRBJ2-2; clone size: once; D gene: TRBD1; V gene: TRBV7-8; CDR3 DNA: TGTGCCAGCAGCTTAACAAGACAGGGCCCCGGGGAGCTGTTTTTT; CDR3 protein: CASSLTRQGPGELFF
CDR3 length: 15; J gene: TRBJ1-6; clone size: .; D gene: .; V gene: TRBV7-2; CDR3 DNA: TGTGCCAGCAGCTTAGAAGGGCGGGGTTCATCACCCCTCCACTTT; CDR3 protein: CASSLEGRGSSPLHF
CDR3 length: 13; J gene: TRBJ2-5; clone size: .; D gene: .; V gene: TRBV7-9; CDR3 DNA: TGTGCCAGCAGCCGGACATTCCAAGAGACCCAGTACTTC; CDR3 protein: CASSRTFQETQYF
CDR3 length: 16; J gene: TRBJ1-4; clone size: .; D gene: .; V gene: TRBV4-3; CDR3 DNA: TGCGCCAGCAGCCAAGATCCGACAGGAGGAAATGAAAAACTGTTTTTT; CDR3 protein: CASSQDPTGGNEKLFF
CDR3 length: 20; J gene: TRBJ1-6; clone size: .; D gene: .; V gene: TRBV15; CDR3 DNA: TGTGCCACCAGCAGAGACCCCTTATTGGGAACACGGGGCTATAATTCACCCCTCCACTTT; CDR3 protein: CATSRDPLLGTRGYNSPLHF
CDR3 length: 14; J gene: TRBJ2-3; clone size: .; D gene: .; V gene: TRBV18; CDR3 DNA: TGTGCCAGCTCACAAGGAGGTGCTGCCAATACGCAGTATTTT; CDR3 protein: CASSQGGAANTQYF